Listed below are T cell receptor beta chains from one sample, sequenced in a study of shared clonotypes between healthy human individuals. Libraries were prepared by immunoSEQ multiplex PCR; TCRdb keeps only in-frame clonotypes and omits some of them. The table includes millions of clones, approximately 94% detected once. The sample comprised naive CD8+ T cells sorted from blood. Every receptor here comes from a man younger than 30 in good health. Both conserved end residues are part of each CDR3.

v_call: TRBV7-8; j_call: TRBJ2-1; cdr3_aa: CASSLETGYNEQFF
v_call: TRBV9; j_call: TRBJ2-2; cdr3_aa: CASSVGVELNTGELFF
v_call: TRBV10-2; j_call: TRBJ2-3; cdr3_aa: CASSEPPASTDTQYF
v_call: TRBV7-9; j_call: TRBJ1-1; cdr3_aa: CASSLAPDRPAAEAFF
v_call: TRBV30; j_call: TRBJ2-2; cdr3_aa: CAWSGEGLRTGELFF
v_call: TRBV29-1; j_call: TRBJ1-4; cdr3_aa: CSVEDLGNTREKLFF
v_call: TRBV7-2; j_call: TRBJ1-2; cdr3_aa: CASSAKGQSYYGYTF
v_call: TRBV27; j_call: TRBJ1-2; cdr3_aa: CASSPSLGSLIYGYTF
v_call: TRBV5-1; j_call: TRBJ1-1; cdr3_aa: CASRPPGGTEAFF
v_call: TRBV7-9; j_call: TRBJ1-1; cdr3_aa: CASSLDRNTEAFF
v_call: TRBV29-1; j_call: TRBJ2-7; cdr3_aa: CSVEGTSGRGMGYEQYF
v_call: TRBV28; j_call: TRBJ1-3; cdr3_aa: CASRPSPPNRDGNTIYF
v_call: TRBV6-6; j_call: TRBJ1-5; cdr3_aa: CASNTNPAGDQPQHF
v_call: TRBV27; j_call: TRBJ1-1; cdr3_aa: CASRIGNTEAFF
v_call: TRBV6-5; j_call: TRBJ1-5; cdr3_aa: CASSPGTSNQPQHF
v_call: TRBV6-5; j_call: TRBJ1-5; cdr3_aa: CASRGGEGQPQHF
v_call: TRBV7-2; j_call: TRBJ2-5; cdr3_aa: CASSIAGRAETQYF
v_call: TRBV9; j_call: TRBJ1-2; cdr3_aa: CASSGRDMNIYGYTF
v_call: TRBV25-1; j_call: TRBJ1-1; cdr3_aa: CASSAVVTDEAFF
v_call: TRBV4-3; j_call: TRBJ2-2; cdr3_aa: CASSRAEGTGAGELFF
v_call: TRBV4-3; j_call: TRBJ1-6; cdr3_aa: CASSRSTGDSLHF
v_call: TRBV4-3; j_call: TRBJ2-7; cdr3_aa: CASSQDPASSYEQYF